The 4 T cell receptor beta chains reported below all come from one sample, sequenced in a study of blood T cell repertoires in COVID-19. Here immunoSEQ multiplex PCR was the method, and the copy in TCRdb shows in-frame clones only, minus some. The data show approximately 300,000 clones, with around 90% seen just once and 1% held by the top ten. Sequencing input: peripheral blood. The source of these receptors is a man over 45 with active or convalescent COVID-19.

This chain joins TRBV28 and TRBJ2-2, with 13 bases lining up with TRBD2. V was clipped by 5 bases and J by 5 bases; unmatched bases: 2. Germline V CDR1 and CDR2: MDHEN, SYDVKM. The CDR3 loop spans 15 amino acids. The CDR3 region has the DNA TGTGCCAGCAGTGGGGGACTAGCGGGGACCGGGGAGCTGTTTTTT. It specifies CASSGGLAGTGELFF.

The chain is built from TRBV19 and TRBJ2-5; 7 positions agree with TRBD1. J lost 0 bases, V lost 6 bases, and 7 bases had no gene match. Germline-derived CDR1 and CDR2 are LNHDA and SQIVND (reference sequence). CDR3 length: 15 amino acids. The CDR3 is CASRATGIHQETQYF. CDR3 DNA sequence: TGTGCCAGTAGGGCGACAGGGATCCACCAAGAGACCCAGTACTTC.

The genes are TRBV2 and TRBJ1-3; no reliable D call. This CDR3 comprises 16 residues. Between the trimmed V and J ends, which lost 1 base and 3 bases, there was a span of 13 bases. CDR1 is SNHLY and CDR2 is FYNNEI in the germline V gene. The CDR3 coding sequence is TGTGCCAGCAGTGAAGGCGGAGGAGCGGGTGGAAACACCATATATTTT. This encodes CASSEGGGAGGNTIYF.

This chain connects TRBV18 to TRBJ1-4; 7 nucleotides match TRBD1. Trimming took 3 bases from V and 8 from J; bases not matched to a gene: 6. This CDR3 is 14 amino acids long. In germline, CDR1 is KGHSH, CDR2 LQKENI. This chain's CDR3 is CASSPGTVGEKLFF. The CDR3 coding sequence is TGTGCCAGCTCACCCGGGACAGTAGGGGAAAAACTGTTTTTT. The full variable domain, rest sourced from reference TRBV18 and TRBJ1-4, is NAGVMQNPRHLVRRRGQEARLRCSPMKGHSHVYWYRQLPEEGLKFMVYLQKENIIDESGMPKERFSAEFPKEGPSILRIQQVVRGDSAAYFCASSPGTVGEKLFFGSGTQLSVL.